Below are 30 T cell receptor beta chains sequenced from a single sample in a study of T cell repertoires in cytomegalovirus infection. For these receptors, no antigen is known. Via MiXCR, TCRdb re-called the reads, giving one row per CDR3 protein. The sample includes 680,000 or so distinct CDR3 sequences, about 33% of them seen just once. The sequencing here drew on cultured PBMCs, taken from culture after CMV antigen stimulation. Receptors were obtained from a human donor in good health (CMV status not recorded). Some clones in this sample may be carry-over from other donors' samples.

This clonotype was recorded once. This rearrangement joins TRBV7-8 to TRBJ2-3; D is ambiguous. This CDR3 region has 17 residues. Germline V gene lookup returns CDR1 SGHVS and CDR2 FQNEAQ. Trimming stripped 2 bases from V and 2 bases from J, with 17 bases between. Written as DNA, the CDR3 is TGTGCCAGCAGCTTACCCAGGATGGAAACAATCACAGATACGCAGTATTTT. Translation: CASSLPRMETITDTQYF.

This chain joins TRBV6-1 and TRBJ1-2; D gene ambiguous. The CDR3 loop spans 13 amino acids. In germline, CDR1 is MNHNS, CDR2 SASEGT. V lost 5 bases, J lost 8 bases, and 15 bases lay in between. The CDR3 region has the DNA TGTGCCAGCAGTTGGGTCACCGAAGCCGGCTACACCTTC. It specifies CASSWVTEAGYTF.

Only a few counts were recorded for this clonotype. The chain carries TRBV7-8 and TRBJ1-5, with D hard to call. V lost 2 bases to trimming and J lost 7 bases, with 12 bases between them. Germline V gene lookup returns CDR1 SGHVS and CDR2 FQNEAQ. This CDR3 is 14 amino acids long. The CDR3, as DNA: TGTGCCAGCAGCTTACTAGCTTTGGCGCAGCCCCAGCATTTT. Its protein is CASSLLALAQPQHF.

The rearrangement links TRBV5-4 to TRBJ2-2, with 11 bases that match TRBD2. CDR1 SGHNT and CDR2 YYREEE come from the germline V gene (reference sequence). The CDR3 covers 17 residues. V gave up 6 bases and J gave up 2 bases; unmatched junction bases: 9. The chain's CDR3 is CASTSSTSGVNTGELFF. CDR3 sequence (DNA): TGTGCCAGCACCTCTTCGACTAGCGGGGTCAACACCGGGGAGCTGTTTTTT.

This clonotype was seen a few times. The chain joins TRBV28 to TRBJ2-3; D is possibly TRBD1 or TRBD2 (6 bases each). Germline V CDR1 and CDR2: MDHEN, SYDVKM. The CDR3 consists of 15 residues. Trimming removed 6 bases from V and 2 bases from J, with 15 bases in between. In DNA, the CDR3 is TGTGCCAGCAGACCCGTGGGGGGCACCACAGATACGCAGTATTTT. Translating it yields CASRPVGGTTDTQYF.

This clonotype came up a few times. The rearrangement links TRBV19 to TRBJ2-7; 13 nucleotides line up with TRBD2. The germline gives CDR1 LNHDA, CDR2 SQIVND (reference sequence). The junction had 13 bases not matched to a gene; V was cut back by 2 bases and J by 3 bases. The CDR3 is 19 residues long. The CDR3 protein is CASSIRDRGGLAGFYEQYF. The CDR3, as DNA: TGTGCCAGTAGTATACGGGACCGCGGGGGACTAGCGGGATTCTACGAGCAGTACTTC.

As DNA, the CDR3 is TGCGCCAGCAGCCGCCCGCCGGGACACAGCACCGGGGAGCTGTTTTTT. Amino acid sequence: CASSRPPGHSTGELFF. The chain joins TRBV4-1 to TRBJ2-2; D is perhaps TRBD1 (6 bases). Trimming removed 4 bases at V and 4 bases at J, with 16 bases between. CDR1 and CDR2 from the germline V gene are MGHRA and YSYEKL. This CDR3 contains 16 residues.

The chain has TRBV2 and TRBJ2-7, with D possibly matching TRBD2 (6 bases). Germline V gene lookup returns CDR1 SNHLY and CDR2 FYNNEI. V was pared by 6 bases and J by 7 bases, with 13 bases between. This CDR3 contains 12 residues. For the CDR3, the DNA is TGTGCCAGCAGGGGGGACTCGGGGGAGCAGTACTTC. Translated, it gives CASRGDSGEQYF.

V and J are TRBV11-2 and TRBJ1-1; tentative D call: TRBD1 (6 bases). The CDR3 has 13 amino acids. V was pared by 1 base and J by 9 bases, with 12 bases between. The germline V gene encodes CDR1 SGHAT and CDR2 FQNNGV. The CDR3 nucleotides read TGTGCCAGCAGCTTAGGCCGTCAGGGGCAAGCTTTCTTT. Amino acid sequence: CASSLGRQGQAFF. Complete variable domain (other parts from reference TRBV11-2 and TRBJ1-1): EAGVAQSPRYKIIEKRQSVAFWCNPISGHATLYWYQQILGQGPKLLIQFQNNGVVDDSQLPKDRFSAERLKGVDSTLKIQPAKLEDSAVYLCASSLGRQGQAFFGQGTRLTVV.

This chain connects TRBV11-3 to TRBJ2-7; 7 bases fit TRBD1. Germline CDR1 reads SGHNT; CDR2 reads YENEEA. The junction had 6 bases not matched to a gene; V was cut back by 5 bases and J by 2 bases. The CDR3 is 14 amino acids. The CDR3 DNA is TGTGCCAGCAGCATGGACAGGAGCCCCTACGAGCAGTACTTC. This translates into CASSMDRSPYEQYF.

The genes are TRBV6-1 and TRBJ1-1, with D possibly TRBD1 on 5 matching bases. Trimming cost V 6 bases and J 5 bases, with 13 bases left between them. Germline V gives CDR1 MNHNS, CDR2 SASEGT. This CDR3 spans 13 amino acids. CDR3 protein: CASRLYGGTEAFF. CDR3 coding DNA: TGTGCCAGCAGGTTGTACGGGGGGACTGAAGCTTTCTTT.

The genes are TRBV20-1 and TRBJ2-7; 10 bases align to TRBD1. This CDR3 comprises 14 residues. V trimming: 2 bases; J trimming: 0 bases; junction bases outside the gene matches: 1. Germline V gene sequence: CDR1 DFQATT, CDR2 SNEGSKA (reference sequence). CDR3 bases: TGCAGTGCTAGATGGACAGGGGGCTCCTACGAGCAGTACTTC. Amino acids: CSARWTGGSYEQYF.

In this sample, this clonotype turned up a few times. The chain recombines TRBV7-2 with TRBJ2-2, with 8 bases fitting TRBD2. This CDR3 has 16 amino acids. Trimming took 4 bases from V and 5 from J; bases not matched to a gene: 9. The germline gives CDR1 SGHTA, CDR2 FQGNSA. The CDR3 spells CASSYTGGPGTGELFF. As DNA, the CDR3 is TGTGCCAGCAGCTACACGGGAGGGCCTGGAACCGGGGAGCTGTTTTTT.

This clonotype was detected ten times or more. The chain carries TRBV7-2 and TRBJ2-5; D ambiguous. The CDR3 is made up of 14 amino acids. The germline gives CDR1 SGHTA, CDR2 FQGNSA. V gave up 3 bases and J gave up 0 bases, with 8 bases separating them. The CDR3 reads CASSFYSYQETQYF. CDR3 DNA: TGTGCCAGCAGCTTTTACTCCTACCAAGAGACCCAGTACTTC.

The CDR3 reads CASSIDLTLPEQFF. The CDR3 nucleotides are TGTGCCAGTAGTATAGATTTGACCCTCCCTGAGCAGTTCTTC. The chain combines TRBV19 with TRBJ2-1; D not resolved. The CDR3 is 14 residues long. Germline V CDR1 and CDR2: LNHDA, SQIVND (reference sequence). V lost 0 bases, J lost 9 bases, and 12 bases lay in between.

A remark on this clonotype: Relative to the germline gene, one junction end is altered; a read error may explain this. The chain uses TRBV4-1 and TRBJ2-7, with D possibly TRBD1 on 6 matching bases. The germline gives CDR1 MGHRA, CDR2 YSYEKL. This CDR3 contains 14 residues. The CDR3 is CATSQVDSSYEQYF. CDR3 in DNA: TGTGCCACCAGTCAAGTGGACAGCAGCTACGAGCAGTACTTC.

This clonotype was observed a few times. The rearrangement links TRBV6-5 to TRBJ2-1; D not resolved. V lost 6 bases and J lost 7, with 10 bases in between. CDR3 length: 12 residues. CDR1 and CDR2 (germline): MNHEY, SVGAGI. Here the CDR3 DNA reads TGTGCCAGCAGGGGCTCGTGGAATGAGCAGTTCTTC. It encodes CASRGSWNEQFF.

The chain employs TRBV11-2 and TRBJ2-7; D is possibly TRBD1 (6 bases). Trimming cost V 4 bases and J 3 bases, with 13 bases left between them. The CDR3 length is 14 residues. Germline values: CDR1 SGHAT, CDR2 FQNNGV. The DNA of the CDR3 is TGTGCCAGCAGCTGGACAGTGACTAACTACGAGCAGTACTTC. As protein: CASSWTVTNYEQYF.

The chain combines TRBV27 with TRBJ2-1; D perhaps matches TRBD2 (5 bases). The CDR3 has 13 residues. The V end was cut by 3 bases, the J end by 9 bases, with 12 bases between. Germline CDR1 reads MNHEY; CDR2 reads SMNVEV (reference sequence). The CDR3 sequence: CASSFGKSVEQFF. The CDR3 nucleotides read TGTGCCAGCAGTTTCGGGAAAAGCGTTGAGCAGTTCTTC.

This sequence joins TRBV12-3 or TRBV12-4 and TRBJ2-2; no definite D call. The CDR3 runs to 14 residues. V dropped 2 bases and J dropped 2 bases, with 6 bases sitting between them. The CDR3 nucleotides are TGTGCCAGCAGTTTAACCTACAACACCGGGGAGCTGTTTTTT. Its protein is CASSLTYNTGELFF.

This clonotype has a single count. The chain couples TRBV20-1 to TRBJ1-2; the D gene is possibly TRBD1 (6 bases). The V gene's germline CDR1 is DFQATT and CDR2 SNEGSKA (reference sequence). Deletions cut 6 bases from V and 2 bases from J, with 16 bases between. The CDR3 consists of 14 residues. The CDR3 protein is CSAFLGQTNYGYTF. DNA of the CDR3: TGCAGTGCGTTCCTCGGACAGACAAACTATGGCTACACCTTC.

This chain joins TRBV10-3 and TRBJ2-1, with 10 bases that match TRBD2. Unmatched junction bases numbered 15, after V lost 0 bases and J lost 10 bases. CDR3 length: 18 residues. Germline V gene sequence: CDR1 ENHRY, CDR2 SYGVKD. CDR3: CAISESTRLAGGGGEQFF. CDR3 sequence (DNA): TGTGCCATCAGTGAGTCGACTCGACTAGCGGGCGGAGGCGGGGAGCAGTTCTTC.

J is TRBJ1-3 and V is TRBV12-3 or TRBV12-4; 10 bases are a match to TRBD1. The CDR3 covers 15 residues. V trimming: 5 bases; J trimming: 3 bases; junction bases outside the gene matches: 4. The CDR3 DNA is TGTGCCAGCAGTGACAGGGGGCGCATTGGAAACACCATATATTTT. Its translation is CASSDRGRIGNTIYF.

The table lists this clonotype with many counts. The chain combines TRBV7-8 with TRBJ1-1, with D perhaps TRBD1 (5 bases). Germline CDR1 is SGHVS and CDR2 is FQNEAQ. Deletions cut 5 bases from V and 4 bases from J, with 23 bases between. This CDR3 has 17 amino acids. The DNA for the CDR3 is TGTGCCAGCAGCCCTAGGGGTCTCTGGGGCCGCGGCACTGAAGCTTTCTTT. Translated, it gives CASSPRGLWGRGTEAFF.

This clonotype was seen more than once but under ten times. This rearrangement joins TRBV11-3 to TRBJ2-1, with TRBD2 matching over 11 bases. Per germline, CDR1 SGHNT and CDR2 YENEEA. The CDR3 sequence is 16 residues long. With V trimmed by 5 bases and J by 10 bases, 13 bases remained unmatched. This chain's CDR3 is CASSPRFGLAGGEQFF. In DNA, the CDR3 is TGTGCCAGCAGCCCCAGGTTTGGACTAGCGGGCGGGGAGCAGTTCTTC.

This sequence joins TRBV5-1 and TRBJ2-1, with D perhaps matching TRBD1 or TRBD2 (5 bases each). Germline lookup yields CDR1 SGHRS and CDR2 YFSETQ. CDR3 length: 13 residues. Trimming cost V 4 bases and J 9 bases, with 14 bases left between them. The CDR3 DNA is TGCGCCAGCAGCGAGGGGACCCTCGGTGAGCAGTTCTTC. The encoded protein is CASSEGTLGEQFF.

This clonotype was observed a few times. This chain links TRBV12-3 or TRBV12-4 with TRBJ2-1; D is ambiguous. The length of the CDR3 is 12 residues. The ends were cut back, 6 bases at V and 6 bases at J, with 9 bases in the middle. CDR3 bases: TGTGCCAGCAGCACTTTGGGCAATGAGCAGTTCTTC. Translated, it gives CASSTLGNEQFF.

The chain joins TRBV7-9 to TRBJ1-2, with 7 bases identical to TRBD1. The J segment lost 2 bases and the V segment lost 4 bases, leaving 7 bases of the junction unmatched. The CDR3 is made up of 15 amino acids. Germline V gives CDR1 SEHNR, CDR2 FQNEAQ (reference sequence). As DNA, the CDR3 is TGTGCCAGCAGCTCTACTCGGACAGGAAACTATGGCTACACCTTC. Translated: CASSSTRTGNYGYTF.

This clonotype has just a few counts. CDR3 bases: TGTGCCAGCAGCGCGGGACTAGCGGGAGTTCTTGATACGCAGTATTTT. It specifies CASSAGLAGVLDTQYF. The chain couples TRBV9 to TRBJ2-3; TRBD2 matches 14 bases. Losses at the gene ends were 3 bases for V and 6 bases for J; bases not matched to a gene: 6. Germline V CDR1 and CDR2: SGDLS, YYNGEE. The CDR3 is 16 residues long.

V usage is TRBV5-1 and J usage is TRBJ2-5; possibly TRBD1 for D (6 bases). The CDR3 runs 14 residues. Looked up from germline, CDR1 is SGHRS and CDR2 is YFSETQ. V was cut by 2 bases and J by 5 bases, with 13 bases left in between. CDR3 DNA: TGCGCCAGCAGCTTAGGACAGCTCGGGGAGACCCAGTACTTC. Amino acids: CASSLGQLGETQYF.